This T cell receptor beta chain derives from a study of T cell responses to AZD1222 COVID-19 vaccine. The wider study: Pooling was applied to second doses at about 4 or about 12 weeks. Study-wide points: Spike regions recognized by vaccine-associated CD4 TCRs spanned the protein, led by 160-218 and 743-854. Recipients of AZD1222 seropositive at baseline numbered only five or six. Regions left unmutated in variants are reportedly the target of nearly half of spike-specific TCRs.

Assay: immunoSEQ multiplex PCR; the TCRdb copy retains only in-frame clones and omits some. The table shows about 150,000 clones, with roughly nine tenths occurring only once. Points on this clone: Antigen unknown.

The specimen comprised peripheral blood, sampled on day 0 of AZD1222 vaccination. The origin of this receptor is an adult in good health.

In nucleotides, the CDR3 is TGTGCCAGCAGCCCCACCACCCACAGGGGAGAGACCTACGAGCAGTACTTC. Protein sequence: CASSPTTHRGETYEQYF. V and J are TRBV25-1 and TRBJ2-7; 7 nucleotides line up with TRBD1. The CDR3 contains 17 residues. V lost 6 bases and J lost 2; bases outside the gene matches: 16. CDR1 MGHDK and CDR2 SYGVNS come from the germline V gene.